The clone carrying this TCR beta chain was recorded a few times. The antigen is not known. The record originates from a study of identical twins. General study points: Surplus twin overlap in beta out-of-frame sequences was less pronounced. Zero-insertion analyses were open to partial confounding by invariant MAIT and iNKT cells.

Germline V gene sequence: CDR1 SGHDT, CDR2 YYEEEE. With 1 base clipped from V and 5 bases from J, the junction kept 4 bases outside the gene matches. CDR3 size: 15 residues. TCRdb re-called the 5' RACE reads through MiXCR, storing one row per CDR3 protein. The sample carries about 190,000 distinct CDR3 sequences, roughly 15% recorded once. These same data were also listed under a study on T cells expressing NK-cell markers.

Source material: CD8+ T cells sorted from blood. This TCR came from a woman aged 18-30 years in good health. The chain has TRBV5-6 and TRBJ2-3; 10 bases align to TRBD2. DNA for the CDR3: TGTGCCAGCAGCTTGACTAGCGGGGAGGAAGATACGCAGTATTTT. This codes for CASSLTSGEEDTQYF.